This T cell receptor beta chain derives from a study of human T cells and chemical hapten exposure (dated by TCRdb to 2020 to 2022). For context, the study as a whole: For sensitization, 2% DPC in acetone was applied to an approximately 2 cm by approximately 2 cm area of upper inner arm skin. Patient blood was sampled pre-sensitization (week 0) and at 2, 6 and about 24 weeks after DPC sensitization. Throughout the study period of 20 to 30 weeks, patients also received therapeutic DPC doses to the scalp every week. Approximately 28 alopecia patients provided blood for TCR sequencing at one to four time points (pre-sensitization, 2, 6 and 24 weeks). The study tracked peripheral blood TCR repertoire changes in vivo during primary and secondary sensitization to the hapten diphenylcyclopropenone (DPC) in alopecia patients. The libraries were sequenced as a pool, and the TCR yield per sample differed mostly because of small variations in library volumes within the pool. Patch testing was done on the upper back using Finn chambers containing 0.01% DPC, and results were scored after 6 days according to International Contact Dermatitis Research Group standards. The mostly female patient cohort included alopecia areata with under or over 50% scalp involvement, alopecia totalis and alopecia universalis.

This clonotype was observed a few times. Its cognate antigen has yet to be identified. The input lacks base qualities; no much larger clone sits a single base away. The intended sense of this specimen's time point label: pre-sensitization, week 0. The sample's treatment or condition label is to be understood as: therapeutic diphenylcyclopropenone sensitization with weekly scalp DPC. Blood at each patch-test visit was drawn before the patch test was applied. To be eligible, patients had to be aged 18 to 70, diagnosed with alopecia and judged suitable for DPC therapy, while pregnant patients were excluded. Total RNA was extracted from unfractionated whole blood collected in Tempus Blood RNA tubes. Library preparation used RACE. Data came from a NextSeq 500. Library preparation attached unique molecular identifiers to individual cDNA molecules for quantitative, reproducible TCR counting. From each blood RNA sample, both TCR alpha and TCR beta chains were sequenced. The authors' analysis ran thus. Samples had a median of about 90,000 TCRs, with a range from roughly 20,000 to 690,600. V, J and CDR3 annotation of the TCR reads was performed with the Decombinator software suite. To make PS versus PT1 abundance plots, every sample was subsampled to the same number of TCRs (28,000). TCRs were defined as expanded if absent before sensitization and observed at least eight times at the 2-week time point. TCRdb applied fastp at Q25 and MiXCR to the public reads, then kept only in-frame beta chains. Records with the same CDR3 protein are collapsed into one entry carrying the most frequent genes and DNA. These V and J calls originate from TCRdb's pipeline instead of the authors' own analysis. Across this sample there are tens of thousands of distinct CDR3 sequences, with roughly 9.8% seen only once. The leading ten clones occupy roughly 5.2% of the sample.

A distance of 13 bases separates the germline ends of V and J, which lose 4 bases and 3 bases respectively. Looking up the germline V gene yields CDR1 MDHEN and CDR2 SYDVKM. The CDR3 holds 15 amino acids from the cysteine to the phenylalanine. Here the CDR3 DNA is all that survives: 45 bases in frame from base 1. Study-level results and caveats: Patch test score was positively correlated with the number of PT1 expanded TCRs, with significance at thresholds 8, 16 and 32 but not at 4. Because every patient had alopecia, a presumed autoimmune disease, the patients' immune response might differ from that of healthy individuals. After repeated subsampling, the strength of the expansion versus patch-test correlation and the threshold at which it became significant changed. No change with DPC sensitization was found in the number of TCRs above 1 in 1000 frequency, and no evidence of global repertoire structure alterations was found. Compared with pre-sensitization or healthy control sets, expanded TCRs formed significantly more large CDR3 similarity clusters, which is consistent with antigen-driven responses.

This TCR came from a woman in her 50s with alopecia areata. Some clones in this sample may be carry-over from other donors' samples. Specimen: whole blood, collected in connection with sensitization to the hapten diphenylcyclopropenone (DPC). This receptor chain uses TRBV28 and TRBJ1-3; the D gene is possibly TRBD1, with 6 bases matching. The nucleotides read TGTGCCAGCAGTTCGATCACAGGGAATGGAAACACCATATATTTT. Translated, it reads CASSSITGNGNTIYF.